This is a list of T cell receptor beta chains from one sample in a study of tumor-infiltrating lymphocytes in primary liver carcinoma. TCRdb fed the multiplex PCR reads into MiXCR, producing one record per CDR3 protein. The table lists roughly 330,000 distinct CDR3 sequences, roughly two thirds of them singletons. Sequencing was performed on peripheral blood. The receptors were sampled from a man between 35 and 55 years old with primary liver carcinoma and hepatitis B virus infection. Both conserved end residues are part of each CDR3. D genes are given only for firm matches. Clone size is not always given. Where it is, it says once, few, many or a class for expanded clones.

clone_size j_call d_call v_call cdr3_aa cdr3_nt
few TRBJ2-2 TRBD2 TRBV5-6 CASSLPGLAGLTGELFF TGTGCCAGCAGCTTGCCCGGACTAGCGGGACTCACCGGGGAGCTGTTTTTT
NA TRBJ2-3 NA TRBV11-2 CASSLIGSDTGTQYF TGTGCCAGCAGCTTAATCGGGTCCGATACAGGTACGCAGTATTTT
NA TRBJ2-7 NA TRBV11-2 CASCSGRGISYEQYF TGTGCCAGCTGTTCGGGGAGAGGGATCTCCTATGAGCAGTACTTC
few TRBJ2-7 NA TRBV6-2/TRBV6-3 CASSYAGHSYEQYF TGTGCCAGCAGTTACGCAGGACACTCCTACGAGCAGTACTTC
NA TRBJ2-7 NA TRBV11-2 CASNEGRGTTYEQYF TGTGCCAGCAACGAGGGCAGGGGCACAACCTACGAGCAGTATTTC
NA TRBJ1-2 NA TRBV5-1 CASSFFGVGDGYTF TGCGCCAGCAGCTTCTTTGGGGTTGGCGATGGCTACACCTTC
many TRBJ2-1 NA TRBV12-3/TRBV12-4 CASTPRGREQFF TGTGCCAGCACCCCCCGGGGCAGAGAGCAGTTCTTC
NA TRBJ2-1 NA TRBV5-5 CVSSLLASSYNEQFF TGTGTCAGCAGCTTGCTAGCGAGCTCCTACAATGAGCAGTTCTTC
NA TRBJ2-7 NA TRBV11-1 CASSLIGERALSYEQYF TGTGCCAGCAGCTTAATTGGGGAGAGAGCCCTCTCCTATGAGCAGTACTTC
NA TRBJ2-3 TRBD2 TRBV11-2 CASSWTSGLADTQYF TGTGCCAGCAGCTGGACTAGTGGATTGGCAGATACGCAGTATTTT
many TRBJ2-7 NA TRBV10-3 CAISGGIYEQYF TGTGCCATCTCGGGTGGGATTTACGAGCAGTACTTC
NA TRBJ2-1 NA TRBV4-1 CASTQGGRSYYEQFF TGCGCCAGCACCCAGGGGGGCAGAAGCTACTATGAGCAGTTCTTC
NA TRBJ2-6 TRBD1 TRBV5-1 CASSLLVQGAVSIGANVLTF TGCGCCAGCAGCTTGTTGGTACAGGGGGCGGTTTCAATTGGGGCCAACGTCCTGACTTTC
NA TRBJ2-7 TRBD2 TRBV6-2/TRBV6-3 CATKGLGVSYEQYF TGTGCCACTAAGGGACTAGGGGTTTCCTACGAGCAGTACTTC
NA TRBJ2-3 NA TRBV12-3/TRBV12-4 CASSLDPSGGTFSIDTQYF TGTGCCAGCAGTTTAGACCCCTCGGGCGGAACCTTTAGCATAGATACGCAGTATTTT
NA TRBJ2-7 TRBD2 TRBV20-1 CSARGTAGEYEQYF TGCAGTGCTAGAGGTACAGCGGGAGAGTACGAGCAGTACTTC
many TRBJ2-1 TRBD1 TRBV11-2 CASSPSTGRLYNEQFF TGTGCCAGCAGCCCCTCGACAGGGCGCTTGTACAATGAGCAGTTCTTC
NA TRBJ2-5 NA TRBV11-2 CASILDGTGIQETQYF TGTGCCAGCATCTTAGATGGAACAGGGATCCAAGAGACTCAGTACTTC
NA TRBJ2-7 TRBD2 TRBV11-2 CASCFPGLAEVDF TGTGCCAGCTGCTTCCCGGGACTAGCGGAAGTTGATTTC
NA TRBJ2-1 TRBD2 TRBV5-5 CASSLVGAGGSYNEKFF TGTGCCAGTAGCTTGGTCGGAGCGGGAGGCTCCTACAATGAGAAGTTCTTC
NA TRBJ1-6 NA TRBV10-3 CAFSRNPDSPLHF TGTGCCTTCAGTCGTAACCCGGATTCACCCCTCCACTTT
NA TRBJ2-7 NA TRBV28 CASSRKGLGEQYF TGTGCCAGCAGTAGAAAGGGTTTAGGGGAGCAGTACTTC
few TRBJ2-7 TRBD1 TRBV6-2/TRBV6-3 CASSSWTGIRAYEQYF TGTGCCAGCAGCTCCTGGACAGGGATTAGGGCCTACGAGCAGTACTTC
many TRBJ2-7 TRBD2 TRBV11-2 CASSSKWSGTTNIYEQYF TGTGCCAGCAGCTCAAAGTGGTCCGGGACTACCAATATCTACGAGCAGTACTTC
once TRBJ2-7 NA TRBV11-2 CASTHTAVYEQYF TGTGCCAGCACACACACGGCAGTTTACGAGCAATACTTC
few TRBJ2-3 TRBD1 TRBV14 CASSRDRGSQYF TGTGCCAGCAGCCGGGACAGGGGTTCGCAGTATTTT
NA TRBJ2-7 TRBD2 TRBV11-1 CVSRREGTYDQYF TGTGTCAGCAGGAGGGAGGGTACCTACGATCAGTACTTC
many TRBJ1-6 NA TRBV7-9 CASSLGPTAYNSPLHF TGTGCCAGCAGCTTAGGTCCAACAGCTTATAATTCACCCCTCCACTTT
many TRBJ2-5 TRBD1 TRBV10-1 CASSGTVQETQYF TGCGCCAGCAGCGGGACAGTACAAGAGACCCAGTACTTC
NA TRBJ2-7 NA TRBV6-5 CASSYSGSWGAESYEQYF TGTGCCAGCAGTTACTCTGGGTCATGGGGCGCGGAATCCTACGAGCAGTACTTC
few TRBJ2-7 TRBD2 TRBV4-3 CACSQEKGGLAGYEQYF TGCGCCTGCAGCCAAGAAAAGGGAGGGCTAGCGGGGTACGAGCAGTACTTC
NA TRBJ2-2 NA TRBV5-1 CASAREAGGELFF TGCGCCAGCGCTCGCGAGGCTGGGGGGGAGCTGTTTTTT
NA TRBJ2-3 NA TRBV11-2 CTGSPRPTGTDTQYF TGTACCGGCAGCCCCCGCCCAACGGGAACAGATACGCAGTATTTT
NA TRBJ2-2 NA TRBV11-2 CASSLTPSASAWELFF TGTGCCAGCAGCTTAACCCCCTCAGCTAGCGCCTGGGAGCTGTTTTTT
once TRBJ2-1 TRBD1 TRBV12-5 CAIGLVLVPRQGAVEQFF TGTGCTATTGGTTTGGTCCTAGTCCCGAGACAGGGGGCAGTAGAGCAGTTCTTC
NA TRBJ2-5 NA TRBV4-1 CASSQEGLETQYF TGTGCCAGTAGCCAAGAAGGGCTGGAGACCCAGTACTTC
NA TRBJ2-5 TRBD2 TRBV10-3 CAISAAGGDRETQYF TGTGCCATCAGTGCAGCGGGAGGGGATCGGGAGACCCAGTACTTC
NA TRBJ1-2 NA TRBV6-6 CASTTTGFRNGYTF TGTGCCAGCACTACTACAGGGTTCAGGAATGGCTACACCTTC
NA TRBJ2-1 TRBD1 TRBV5-1 CASSTPGQGRHEQFF TGCGCCAGCAGCACCCCGGGACAGGGGCGGCACGAGCAGTTCTTC
NA TRBJ2-4 NA TRBV11-2 CVSSSLGGEDIQYF TGTGTCAGCAGCTCCCTGGGGGGAGAGGACATTCAGTACTTC
NA TRBJ2-7 NA TRBV11-2 CASSPLRAPTSEQYF TGTGCCAGCAGCCCCCTTCGGGCTCCCACCAGCGAGCAGTACTTC
NA TRBJ2-5 TRBD2 TRBV5-4 CASSRGGLQETQYF TGTGCCAGCAGCCGCGGGGGGCTACAAGAGACCCAGTACTTC
NA TRBJ2-2 TRBD1 TRBV10-1 CASSEAGTGVGELLF TGCGCCAGCAGTGAGGCGGGGACAGGGGTCGGGGAGCTGTTATTT
NA TRBJ2-1 TRBD2 TRBV2 CASSRPGTSGGPLYNEQFF TGTGCCAGCAGTCGTCCCGGGACTAGCGGGGGACCCCTTTACAATGAGCAGTTCTTC
NA TRBJ2-7 TRBD2 TRBV11-2 CASRRPGLVGLEQYF TGTGCCAGCAGGCGACCGGGACTAGTAGGCCTTGAGCAGTACTTC
once TRBJ2-3 NA TRBV11-2 CASSLVGSDTDTHYF TGTGCCAGCAGCTTAGTCGGGTCCGATACAGATACGCACTACTTT
once TRBJ2-7 TRBD2 TRBV5-4 CASSGTSGRIPYEQYF TGTGCCAGCAGCGGGACGAGCGGGAGGATTCCCTACGAGCAGTACTTC
NA TRBJ2-1 NA TRBV11-2 CASGLGDRNEQFF TGTGCCAGCGGCTTAGGAGACCGCAATGAACAGTTCTTC
NA TRBJ2-5 TRBD2 TRBV5-4 CASSLGLAGGGETQYF TGTGCCAGCAGCTTGGGACTAGCGGGAGGGGGGGAGACCCAGTACTTC
few TRBJ1-1 NA TRBV28 CASRGGADNTEAFF TGTGCCAGCAGGGGAGGAGCTGATAACACTGAAGCTTTCTTT
medium-sized TRBJ2-2 NA TRBV11-2 CASSSGASSGELFF TGTGCCAGCAGCTCGGGGGCTAGCAGCGGGGAGCTGTTTTTT